The clone carrying this T cell receptor beta chain was seen a few times. These data belong to a study of OX40 agonist ivuxolimab in advanced cancers. Study at large: Patients in dose escalation had liver, melanoma, kidney or head and neck cancers.

Libraries were prepared by immunoSEQ multiplex PCR; TCRdb keeps only in-frame clonotypes and omits some of them. The sample holds tens of thousands of clones; about nine tenths are singletons and the top ten take approximately 1.8%. Sequencing was performed on CD4+ or CD8+ T cells sorted from blood, taken in a trial of the OX40 agonist ivuxolimab. The TCR comes from an adult with an advanced solid tumor such as melanoma, head and neck, liver or kidney cancer.

This CDR3 is CARSVEVRTGKWNSPLHF. Here the CDR3 DNA reads TGTGCCAGAAGCGTTGAAGTGAGGACAGGAAAGTGGAATTCACCCCTCCACTTT. The chain joins TRBV7-5 to TRBJ1-6; whether TRBD1, the table's D call, matches the DNA was not checked. TRBV7-5 is described as a pseudogene. The CDR3 is 18 residues long.